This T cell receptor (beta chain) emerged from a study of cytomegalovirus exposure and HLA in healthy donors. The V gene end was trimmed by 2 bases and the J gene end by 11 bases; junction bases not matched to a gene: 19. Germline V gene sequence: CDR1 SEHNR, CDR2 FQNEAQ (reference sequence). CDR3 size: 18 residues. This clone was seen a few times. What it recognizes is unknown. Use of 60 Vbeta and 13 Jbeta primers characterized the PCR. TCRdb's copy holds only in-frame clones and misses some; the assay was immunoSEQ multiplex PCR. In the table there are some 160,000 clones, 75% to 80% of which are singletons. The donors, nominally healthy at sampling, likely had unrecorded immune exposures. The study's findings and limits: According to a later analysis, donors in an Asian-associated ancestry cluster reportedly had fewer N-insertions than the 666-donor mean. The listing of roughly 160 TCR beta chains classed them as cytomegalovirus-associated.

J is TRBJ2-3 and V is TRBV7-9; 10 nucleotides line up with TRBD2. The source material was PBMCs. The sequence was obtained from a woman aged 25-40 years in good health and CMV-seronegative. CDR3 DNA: TGTGCCAGCAGCTTACTAGCGGGGGCCGGGAGACGGGATAGGATGCAGTATTTT. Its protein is CASSLLAGAGRRDRMQYF.